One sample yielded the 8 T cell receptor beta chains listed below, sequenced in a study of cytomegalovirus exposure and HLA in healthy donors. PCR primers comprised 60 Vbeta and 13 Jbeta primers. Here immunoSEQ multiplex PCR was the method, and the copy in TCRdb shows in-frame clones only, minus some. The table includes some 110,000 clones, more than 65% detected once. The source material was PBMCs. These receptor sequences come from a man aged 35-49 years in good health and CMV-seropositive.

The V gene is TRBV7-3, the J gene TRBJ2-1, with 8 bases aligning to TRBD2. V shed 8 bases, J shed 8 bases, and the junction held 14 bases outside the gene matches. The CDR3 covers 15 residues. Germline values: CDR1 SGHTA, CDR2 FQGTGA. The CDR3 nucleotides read TGTGCCAGCGGACGGGGGGGGACTGGGGCGGATGAGCAGTTCTTC. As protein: CASGRGGTGADEQFF. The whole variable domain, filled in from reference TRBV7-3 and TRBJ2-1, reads GAGVSQTPSNKVTEKGKYVELRCDPISGHTALYWYRQSLGQGPEFLIYFQGTGAADDSGLPNDRFFAVRPEGSVSTLKIQRTERGDSAVYLCASGRGGTGADEQFFGPGTRLTVL.

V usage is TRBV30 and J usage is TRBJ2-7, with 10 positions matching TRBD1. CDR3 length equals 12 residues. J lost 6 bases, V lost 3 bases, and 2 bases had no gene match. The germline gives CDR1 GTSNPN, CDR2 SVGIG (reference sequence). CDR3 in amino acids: CAWRGTGVEQYF. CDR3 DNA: TGTGCCTGGAGAGGGACAGGGGTCGAGCAGTACTTC.

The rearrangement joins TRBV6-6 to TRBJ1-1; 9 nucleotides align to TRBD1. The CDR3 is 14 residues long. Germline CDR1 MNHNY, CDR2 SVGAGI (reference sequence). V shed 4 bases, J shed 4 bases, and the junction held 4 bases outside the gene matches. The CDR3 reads CASSLQGAVTEAFF. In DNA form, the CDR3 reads TGTGCCAGCAGTTTACAGGGGGCCGTCACTGAAGCTTTCTTT.

The CDR3 DNA reads as TGTGCCAGCAGCTTAGAAGGACAGAAAAACATTCAGTACTTC. Translation: CASSLEGQKNIQYF. The chain uses TRBV11-3 and TRBJ2-4, with D maybe TRBD1 (6 bases). Germline V gene lookup returns CDR1 SGHNT and CDR2 YENEEA. The CDR3 is 14 amino acids. The V end was cut by 0 bases, the J end by 4 bases, with 7 bases between. Variable domain in full (rest from reference TRBV11-3 and TRBJ2-4): EAGVVQSPRYKIIEKKQPVAFWCNPISGHNTLYWYLQNLGQGPELLIRYENEEAVDDSQLPKDRFSAERLKGVDSTLKIQPAELGDSAVYLCASSLEGQKNIQYFGAGTRLSVL.

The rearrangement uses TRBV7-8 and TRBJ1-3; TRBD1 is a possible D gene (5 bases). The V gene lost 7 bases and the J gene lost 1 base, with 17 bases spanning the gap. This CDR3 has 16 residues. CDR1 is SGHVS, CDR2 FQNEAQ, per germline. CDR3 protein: CASKGITPGSGNTIYF. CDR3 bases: TGTGCCAGCAAAGGGATCACTCCAGGGTCTGGAAACACCATATATTTT.

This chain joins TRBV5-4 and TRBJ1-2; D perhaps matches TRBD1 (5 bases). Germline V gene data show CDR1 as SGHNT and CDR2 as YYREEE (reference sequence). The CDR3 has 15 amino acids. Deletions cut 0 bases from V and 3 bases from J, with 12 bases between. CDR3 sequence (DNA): TGTGCCAGCAGCTTGGCAGGTACAGGTGACTATGGCTACACCTTC. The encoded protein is CASSLAGTGDYGYTF.

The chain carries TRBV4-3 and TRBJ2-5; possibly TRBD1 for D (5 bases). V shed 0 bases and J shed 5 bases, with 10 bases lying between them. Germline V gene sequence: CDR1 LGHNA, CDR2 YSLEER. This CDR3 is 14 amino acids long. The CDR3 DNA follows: TGCGCCAGCAGCCAAGATGGCAGGGCGGAGACCCAGTACTTC. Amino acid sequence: CASSQDGRAETQYF.

The CDR3 coding sequence is TGTGCCAGCAGCGTGAGATCTAGCGGGAGTGACGAGCAGTACTTC. It yields the protein CASSVRSSGSDEQYF. The chain has TRBV5-4 and TRBJ2-7; the match to TRBD2 covers 10 bases. V lost 4 bases, J lost 5 bases, and 9 bases stayed unmatched. The CDR3 sequence is 15 residues long. The germline gives CDR1 SGHNT, CDR2 YYREEE (reference sequence).